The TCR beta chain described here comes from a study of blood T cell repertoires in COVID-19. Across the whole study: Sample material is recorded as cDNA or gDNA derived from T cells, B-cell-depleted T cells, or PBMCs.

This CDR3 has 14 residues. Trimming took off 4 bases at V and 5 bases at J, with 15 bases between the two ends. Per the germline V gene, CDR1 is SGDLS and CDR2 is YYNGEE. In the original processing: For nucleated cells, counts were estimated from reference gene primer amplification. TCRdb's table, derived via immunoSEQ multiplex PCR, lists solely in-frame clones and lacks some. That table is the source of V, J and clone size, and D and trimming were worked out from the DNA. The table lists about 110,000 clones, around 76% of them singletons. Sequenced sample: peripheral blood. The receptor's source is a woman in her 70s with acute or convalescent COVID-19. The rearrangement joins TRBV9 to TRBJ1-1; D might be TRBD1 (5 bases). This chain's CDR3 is CASSPGRGGTEAFF. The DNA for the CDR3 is TGTGCCAGCAGCCCTGGACGGGGGGGGACTGAAGCTTTCTTT.